One T cell receptor (beta chain) is described in this entry. Antigen: not known. This sample is drawn from a study of T cells expressing NK-cell markers. Study as a whole: One of eight sequenced donors was HCMV-seronegative; the other seven were seropositive.

Libraries used 5'RACE template switching adding universal primer site and UMIs. After re-calling the 5' RACE reads, TCRdb lists one entry per CDR3 protein, DNA absent. This sample contains around 470,000 distinct CDR3 sequences. Overall study findings and caveats: Over 5 donors had dominant NKG2C+ clonotypes that comprised roughly 1.0-7.0% of their CD8+ T cells. Dominance of the CD3+CD56-NKG2C+ fraction by these clonotypes also held in several donors.

The sequenced sample was blood T cells: a sorted CD56 or NKG2C T cell subset, CD4+ or CD8+ T cells, or bulk PBMC T cells (not recorded which). The TCR sequence derives from a woman aged 50 to 60 in good health.

The CDR3 spells CASSRLVASGNTIYF. J is TRBJ1-3 and V is TRBV6-2 or TRBV6-3. Germline CDR1 reads MNHEY; CDR2 reads SVGEGT. The CDR3 consists of 15 residues.